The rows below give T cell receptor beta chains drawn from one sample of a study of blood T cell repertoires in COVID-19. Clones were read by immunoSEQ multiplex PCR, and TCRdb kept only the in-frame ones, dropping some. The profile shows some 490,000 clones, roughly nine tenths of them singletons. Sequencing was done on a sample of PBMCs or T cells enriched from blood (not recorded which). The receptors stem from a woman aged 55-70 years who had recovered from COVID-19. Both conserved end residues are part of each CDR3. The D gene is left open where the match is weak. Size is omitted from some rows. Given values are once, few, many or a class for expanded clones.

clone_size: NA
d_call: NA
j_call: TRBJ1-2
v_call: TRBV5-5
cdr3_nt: TGTGCCAGTTTTACTTGGGGGGGTGGCTACACCTTC
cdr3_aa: CASFTWGGGYTF

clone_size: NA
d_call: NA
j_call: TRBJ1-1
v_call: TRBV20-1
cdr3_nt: TGCAGTGCTAGTCAGGCTGTCCTAGAAGCTTTCTTT
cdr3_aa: CSASQAVLEAFF

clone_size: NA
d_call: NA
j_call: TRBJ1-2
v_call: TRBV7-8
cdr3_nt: TGTGCCAGCAGCTTAGAAACTACGGCAGGGAGGTATGGCTACACCTTC
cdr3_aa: CASSLETTAGRYGYTF

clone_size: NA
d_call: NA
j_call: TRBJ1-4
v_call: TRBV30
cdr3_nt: TGTGCCTGGAGTGTACCCCCGGGGAAGAGAAGTGAAAAACTGTTTTTT
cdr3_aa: CAWSVPPGKRSEKLFF

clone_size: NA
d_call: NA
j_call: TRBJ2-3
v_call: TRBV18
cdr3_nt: TGTGCCAGCTCACCCCTAACCCTACAGGATACAAGCACAGATACGCAGTATTTT
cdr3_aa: CASSPLTLQDTSTDTQYF

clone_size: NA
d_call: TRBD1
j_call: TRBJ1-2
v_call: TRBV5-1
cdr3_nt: TGCGCCAGCAGCCCCGGACAGGGAGACTATGGCTACACCTTC
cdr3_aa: CASSPGQGDYGYTF

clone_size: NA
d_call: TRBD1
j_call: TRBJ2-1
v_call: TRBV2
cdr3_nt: TGTGCCAGCAGTGAAAGGACAGGGTTCACTGAGCAGTTCTTC
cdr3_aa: CASSERTGFTEQFF

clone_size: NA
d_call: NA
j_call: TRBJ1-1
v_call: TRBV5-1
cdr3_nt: TGCGCCAGCACCCACTCGGCGGGAGTTGAAGCTTTCTTT
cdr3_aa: CASTHSAGVEAFF

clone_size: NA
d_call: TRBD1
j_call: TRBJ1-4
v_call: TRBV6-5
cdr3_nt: TGTGCCAGCAGTCCAACCGGGACAGGTCCCGAAAAACTGTTTTTT
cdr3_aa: CASSPTGTGPEKLFF

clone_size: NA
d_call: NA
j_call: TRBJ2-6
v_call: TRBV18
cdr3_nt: TGTGCCAGCTCTTACTCTGGGGCCAACGTCCTGACTTTC
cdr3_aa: CASSYSGANVLTF

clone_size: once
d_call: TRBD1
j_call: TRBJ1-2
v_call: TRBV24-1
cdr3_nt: TGTGCCACCAGTGACCCTCGACAGGGAGGCGGCTACACCTTC
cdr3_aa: CATSDPRQGGGYTF

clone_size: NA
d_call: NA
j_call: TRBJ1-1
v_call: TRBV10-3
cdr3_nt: TGTGCCAGTCGAAGGGCAGGGGAGAACACTGAAGCTTTCTTT
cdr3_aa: CASRRAGENTEAFF

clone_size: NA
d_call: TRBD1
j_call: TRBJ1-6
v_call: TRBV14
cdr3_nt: TGTGCCAGCAGCCGGGCTCGGACAGGGGCCAATTCACCCCTCCACTTT
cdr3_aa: CASSRARTGANSPLHF

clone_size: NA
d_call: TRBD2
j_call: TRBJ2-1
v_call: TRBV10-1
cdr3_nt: TGCGCCAGCAGTGAAGGGAAGTTGGGTCGAGCGGGGGGGAATGAGCAGTTCTTC
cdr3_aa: CASSEGKLGRAGGNEQFF